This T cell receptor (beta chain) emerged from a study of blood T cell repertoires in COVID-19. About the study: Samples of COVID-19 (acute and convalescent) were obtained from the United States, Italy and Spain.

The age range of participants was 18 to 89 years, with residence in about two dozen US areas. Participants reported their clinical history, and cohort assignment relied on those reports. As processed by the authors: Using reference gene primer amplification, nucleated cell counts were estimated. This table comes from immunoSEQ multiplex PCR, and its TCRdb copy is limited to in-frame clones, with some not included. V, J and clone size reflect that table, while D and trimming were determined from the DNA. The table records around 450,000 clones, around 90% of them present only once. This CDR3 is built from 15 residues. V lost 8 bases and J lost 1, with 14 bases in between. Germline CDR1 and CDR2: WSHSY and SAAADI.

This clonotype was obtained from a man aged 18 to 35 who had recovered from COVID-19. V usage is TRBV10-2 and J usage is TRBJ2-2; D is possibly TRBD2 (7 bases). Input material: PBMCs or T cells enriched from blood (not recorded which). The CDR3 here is CASLGGTMNTGELFF. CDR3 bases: TGCGCCAGCTTAGGGGGGACTATGAACACCGGGGAGCTGTTTTTT.